Shown below are 24 T cell receptor beta chains from a single sample sequenced in a study of shared clonotypes between healthy human individuals. TCRdb keeps only in-frame clones here, not all; method: immunoSEQ multiplex PCR. The sample contains about 480,000 clones, about four fifths of which appear only once. What was sequenced was PBMCs. These receptors were taken from a middle-aged woman in good health. Some clones in this sample may be carry-over from other donors' samples.

The rearrangement links TRBV28 to TRBJ2-3; a weak D match, TRBD2 (5 bases). The CDR3 length is 13 residues. CDR1 is MDHEN, CDR2 SYDVKM, per germline. The V and J ends lost 7 bases and 5 bases respectively, with 13 bases between them. The CDR3 nucleotides read TGTGCCAGCATTCAAAGCGGAAGAGATACGCAGTATTTT. It translates to CASIQSGRDTQYF.

The genes are TRBV29-1 and TRBJ1-1; perhaps TRBD1 as D (6 bases). Per germline, CDR1 SQVTM and CDR2 ANQGSEA. The CDR3 contains 15 residues. V gave up 0 bases and J gave up 5 bases, with 16 bases separating them. The DNA for the CDR3 is TGCAGCGTTGAAGAGGTGGGGGGCGCGAGGACTGAAGCTTTCTTT. It encodes CSVEEVGGARTEAFF.

With regard to this clone: A much larger clone lies one base from this, so it may be a read error. DNA of the CDR3: TGTGCCAGCAGCCTAGGGGCTAGCGGGAACTACGAGCAGTACTTC. Protein: CASSLGASGNYEQYF. The chain uses TRBV7-7 and TRBJ2-7; TRBD2 matches 9 bases. Germline V gene lookup returns CDR1 SSHAT and CDR2 FNYEAQ (reference sequence). This CDR3 is built from 15 residues. V lost 5 bases, J lost 3 bases, and 8 bases stayed unmatched.

The chain combines TRBV18 with TRBJ2-5; 7 bases fit TRBD1. The CDR3 contains 19 residues. The germline CDR1 and CDR2 sequences are KGHSH and LQKENI. The ends lost 3 bases at V and 2 bases at J; junction bases unmatched: 18. The CDR3 DNA reads TGTGCCAGCTCACCCTCAGGACAGGTCATATCCCACCAACAAGAGACCCAGTACTTC. Translated, it gives CASSPSGQVISHQQETQYF.

This chain connects TRBV11-2 to TRBJ1-1; 9 bases agree with TRBD1. This CDR3 has 17 residues. J gave up 5 bases and V 1 base, and 11 bases lay outside the gene matches. Germline V gives CDR1 SGHAT, CDR2 FQNNGV. The chain's CDR3 is CASSLALPGTGLTEAFF. CDR3 DNA: TGTGCCAGCAGCTTAGCTTTACCTGGGACAGGGTTAACTGAAGCTTTCTTT.

This chain uses TRBV5-1 with TRBJ2-5; 11 positions match TRBD2. The J call may be in error: the DNA end matches TRBJ2-7 better. The V gene's germline CDR1 is SGHRS and CDR2 YFSETQ. CDR3 length equals 16 residues. The CDR3 DNA reads TGCGCCAGCAGCCCCGGGACTAGCGGAATCTCCTACGAGCAGTACTTC. Translated, it gives CASSPGTSGISYEQYF.

This rearrangement joins TRBV28 to TRBJ1-5; maybe TRBD1 (6 bases). The CDR3 extends over 15 amino acids. Germline values: CDR1 MDHEN, CDR2 SYDVKM. V lost 3 bases and J lost 7, with 16 bases in between. In DNA form, the CDR3 reads TGTGCCAGCAGTTTTGTGCACTCCCAGGGGCAGCCCCAGCATTTT. Encoded protein: CASSFVHSQGQPQHF.

J is TRBJ1-6 and V is TRBV4-1; D is perhaps TRBD1 (5 bases). The CDR3 is 22 amino acids. V was clipped by 1 base and J by 10 bases, with 35 bases between them. Germline assignment: CDR1 MGHRA and CDR2 YSYEKL. The CDR3 sequence: CASSQVLRKEDKRVFIDSPLHF. In DNA, the CDR3 is TGCGCCAGCAGCCAAGTCTTACGTAAGGAGGACAAGCGGGTATTTATTGACTCACCCCTCCACTTT.

The chain employs TRBV28 and TRBJ1-1, with D unresolved. V lost 8 bases and J lost 11, with 18 bases in between. The CDR3 has 12 amino acids. Germline CDR1 MDHEN, CDR2 SYDVKM. The CDR3 DNA reads as TGTGCCAGCTCTACCGGGCCCGCGGATGCTTTCTTT. Its translation is CASSTGPADAFF.

This clone occurred a few times. At the DNA level, this CDR3 is encoded by other sequences in the same sample as well. The V gene is TRBV29-1, the J gene TRBJ1-1; the D is unclear. V lost 7 bases and J 1 base, leaving 4 bases between the germline ends. The CDR3 runs to 10 residues. Germline V gives CDR1 SQVTM, CDR2 ANQGSEA. For the CDR3, the DNA is TGCAGCGGGGGGAACACTGAAGCTTTCTTT. It yields the protein CSGGNTEAFF.

The gene calls are TRBV5-1 and TRBJ1-1; TRBD1 aligns across 8 bases. The ends lost 4 bases at V and 5 bases at J; junction bases unmatched: 7. This CDR3 has 14 amino acids. Germline V CDR1 and CDR2: SGHRS, YFSETQ. CDR3 DNA sequence: TGCGCCAGCAGCCCGACAGGGGAGGGTACTGAAGCTTTCTTT. This codes for CASSPTGEGTEAFF.

This chain connects TRBV7-9 to TRBJ2-7, with D tentatively TRBD1 (6 bases). The V gene lost 7 bases and the J gene lost 3 bases, with 13 bases spanning the gap. The CDR3 spans 13 residues. The V gene's germline CDR1 is SEHNR and CDR2 FQNEAQ (reference sequence). CDR3 protein: CASTVGQFYEQYF. The DNA of the CDR3 is TGTGCCAGCACCGTCGGACAGTTCTACGAGCAGTACTTC.

In DNA, the CDR3 is TGTGCCAGCAGCCCCTACGGCGGAGGGACACAGGATGATACGCAGTATTTT. Its protein product is CASSPYGGGTQDDTQYF. J is TRBJ2-3 and V is TRBV7-9, with D perhaps given as TRBD1 or TRBD2 (6 bases each). CDR1 is SEHNR and CDR2 is FQNEAQ in the germline V gene (reference sequence). The CDR3 covers 17 residues. V dropped 5 bases and J dropped 6 bases, with 24 bases sitting between them.

This clone appeared a few times. This chain links TRBV4-1 with TRBJ1-6; 7 nucleotides agree with TRBD1. Trimming removed 0 bases from V and 7 bases from J; junction bases left unmatched: 9. The CDR3 extends over 17 amino acids. In germline, CDR1 is MGHRA, CDR2 YSYEKL. The CDR3 loop is CASSQEGGGAKNSPLHF. The CDR3 DNA sequence: TGCGCCAGCAGCCAAGAGGGAGGGGGCGCGAAGAATTCACCCCTCCACTTT.

The rearrangement joins TRBV4-3 to TRBJ2-1, with D unclear. CDR3 size: 12 residues. Germline assignment: CDR1 LGHNA and CDR2 YSLEER. Between the trimmed V and J ends, which lost 1 base and 9 bases, there was a span of 7 bases. CDR3 sequence (DNA): TGCGCCAGCAGCCAAGGGGTAGGTGAGCAGTTCTTC. Amino acid sequence: CASSQGVGEQFF.

This rearrangement joins TRBV5-1 to TRBJ2-3; D is uncertain. The V end was cut by 0 bases, the J end by 3 bases, with 8 bases between. This CDR3 is 14 amino acids long. Germline values: CDR1 SGHRS, CDR2 YFSETQ. For the CDR3, the DNA is TGCGCCAGCAGCTTGGCAGAGAAGACAGATACGCAGTATTTT. Translating gives CASSLAEKTDTQYF.

CDR3 protein: CASSSVGGANQPQHF. CDR3 DNA: TGTGCCAGCAGTTCCGTGGGTGGTGCCAATCAGCCCCAGCATTTT. This rearrangement joins TRBV6-6 to TRBJ1-5; D remains ambiguous. V lost 4 bases to trimming and J lost 3 bases, with 13 bases between them. The CDR3 is 15 amino acids. CDR1 and CDR2 from the germline V gene are MNHNY and SVGAGI (reference sequence).

This clone was recorded a few times. The chain is built from TRBV7-2 and TRBJ2-3; D is ambiguous. Trimming removed 1 base from V and 2 bases from J, with 10 bases in between. This CDR3 has 15 amino acids. CDR1 and CDR2 (germline): SGHTA, FQGNSA. The CDR3 DNA reads TGTGCCAGCAGCTTAGTAGCACTGTACACAGATACGCAGTATTTT. Its translation is CASSLVALYTDTQYF.

This chain joins TRBV11-2 and TRBJ1-2; no firm D call. Germline CDR1 and CDR2: SGHAT and FQNNGV. Trimming left V 5 bases short and J 4 bases short, with 17 bases between. The CDR3 runs to 15 residues. The CDR3 spells CASSPGYPRRYGYTF. The CDR3 DNA reads as TGTGCCAGCAGCCCAGGCTACCCCCGGCGCTATGGCTACACCTTC.

V gene TRBV4-1 combines with J gene TRBJ2-5; TRBD2 matches at 7 bases. This CDR3 has 16 residues. From germline, CDR1 is MGHRA and CDR2 YSYEKL. V shed 6 bases and J 0 bases; nucleotides not matched to a gene: 10. The CDR3 region is CASRSGRLGYQETQYF. CDR3 in DNA: TGCGCCAGCAGGTCCGGGAGGCTGGGGTACCAAGAGACCCAGTACTTC.

The V and J genes are TRBV7-6 and TRBJ2-5; 7 bases match TRBD2. The germline gives CDR1 SGHVS, CDR2 FNYEAQ. The length of the CDR3 is 16 residues. Unmatched junction bases numbered 15, after V lost 5 bases and J lost 6 bases. The CDR3 DNA reads TGTGCCAGCAGCGCCGGGCGGGGGAGCGGGCAAAAGACCCAGTACTTC. Its translation: CASSAGRGSGQKTQYF.

This clone was detected a few times. The chain has TRBV15 and TRBJ1-1; a weak D match, TRBD1 (5 bases). Germline CDR1 LNHNV, CDR2 YYDKDF (reference sequence). This CDR3 is 14 amino acids long. V was shortened by 4 bases and J by 3 bases, with 12 bases between the two germline ends. The CDR3 sequence: CATSITGADTEAFF. CDR3 bases: TGTGCCACCAGCATCACCGGGGCGGACACTGAAGCTTTCTTT.

V gene TRBV28 combines with J gene TRBJ1-2; D may be TRBD1 (6 bases). CDR1 and CDR2 from the germline V gene are MDHEN and SYDVKM. The CDR3 is made up of 15 amino acids. V lost 4 bases and J lost 4, with 16 bases in between. The CDR3 DNA sequence: TGTGCCAGCAGTTCCACACAGGGCCGGATCTATGGCTACACCTTC. Amino acid sequence: CASSSTQGRIYGYTF.

The chain carries TRBV14 and TRBJ1-4; D gene uncertain. The CDR3 covers 13 residues. V shed 4 bases and J shed 3 bases, with 6 bases lying between them. Germline V gene data show CDR1 as SGHDN and CDR2 as FVKESK. For the CDR3, the DNA is TGTGCCAGCAGCCTCATAGCTAATGAAAAACTGTTTTTT. Protein: CASSLIANEKLFF.